This TCR beta chain was captured in a study of blood T cell repertoires in COVID-19. Study background: Sources were T cells, B-cell-depleted T cells, or PBMCs; the material itself was cDNA or gDNA.

As handled by the study authors: From reference gene primer amplification, estimates of nucleated cell counts were derived. The protocol was immunoSEQ multiplex PCR, while the TCRdb copy is restricted to in-frame clones and leaves out a portion. V, J and clone size are those of that table, while D and trimming were read from the DNA. The sample carries about 170,000 clones, 84% recorded once. CDR3 length equals 16 residues. V shed 3 bases and J shed 0 bases, with 18 bases lying between them. CDR1 is DFQATT and CDR2 is SNEGSKA in the germline V gene (reference sequence). The chain recombines TRBV20-1 with TRBJ2-7, with D maybe TRBD1 (6 bases). Source material: peripheral blood. This sequence was found in a man aged 40-49 years who had recovered from COVID-19. DNA of the CDR3: TGCAGTGCTAGTAGGGGGTCAGGGGCGAGCTCCTACGAGCAGTACTTC. Translating it yields CSASRGSGASSYEQYF.